Listed below are T cell receptor beta chains from one sample, sequenced in a study of blood T cell repertoires in COVID-19. Sequencing was performed with immunoSEQ multiplex PCR; in TCRdb, only in-frame clones are kept and a portion is missing. The top ten hold around 8% of the sample, which has 130,000 to 150,000 clones, 75% to 90% seen once. Sequencing was performed on peripheral blood. The receptors were sampled from a woman aged 55-69 years with COVID-19, enrolled during active disease. Both conserved end residues are part of each CDR3. Fields, in order: V gene, J gene, clone size, D gene, CDR3 protein, CDR3 DNA. D genes are given only for firm matches. The size of a clone is reported for some rows only, either as once, few or many, or as a class for expanded clones.

v_call: TRBV5-4; j_call: TRBJ2-2; clone_size: -; d_call: TRBD1; cdr3_aa: CASSFGTVNTGELFF; cdr3_nt: TGTGCCAGCAGCTTCGGGACAGTGAACACCGGGGAGCTGTTTTTT
v_call: TRBV9; j_call: TRBJ2-3; clone_size: -; d_call: -; cdr3_aa: CASSALLDTQYF; cdr3_nt: TGTGCCAGCAGCGCCTTATTGGATACGCAGTATTTT
v_call: TRBV20-1; j_call: TRBJ2-7; clone_size: -; d_call: TRBD2; cdr3_aa: CSASWGGSYEQYF; cdr3_nt: TGCAGTGCTAGTTGGGGGGGGTCCTACGAGCAGTACTTC
v_call: TRBV10-3; j_call: TRBJ2-2; clone_size: -; d_call: TRBD1; cdr3_aa: CAIRTGTGEPGELFF; cdr3_nt: TGTGCCATCAGGACCGGGACAGGGGAGCCCGGGGAGCTGTTTTTT
v_call: TRBV5-1; j_call: TRBJ2-7; clone_size: once; d_call: -; cdr3_aa: CASSLGGRRKENEQYF; cdr3_nt: TGCGCCAGCAGCTTGGGTGGTCGGCGGAAGGAGAACGAGCAGTACTTC
v_call: TRBV7-9; j_call: TRBJ1-2; clone_size: few; d_call: TRBD1; cdr3_aa: CASSSPTGGNTYGYTF; cdr3_nt: TGTGCCAGCAGCTCCCCCACAGGGGGCAACACCTATGGCTACACCTTC
v_call: TRBV10-3; j_call: TRBJ2-1; clone_size: -; d_call: TRBD2; cdr3_aa: CASSSGVEQFF; cdr3_nt: TGTGCCTCCTCGAGCGGGGTTGAGCAGTTCTTC
v_call: TRBV2; j_call: TRBJ1-1; clone_size: once; d_call: -; cdr3_aa: CATRTGTAEAFF; cdr3_nt: TGTGCCACCCGAACAGGGACCGCTGAAGCTTTCTTT
v_call: TRBV5-1; j_call: TRBJ2-5; clone_size: -; d_call: -; cdr3_aa: CASFDNNYGETQYF; cdr3_nt: TGCGCCAGCTTCGATAACAACTATGGGGAGACCCAGTACTTC
v_call: TRBV3-1/TRBV3-2; j_call: TRBJ1-1; clone_size: -; d_call: -; cdr3_aa: CASSQDLGGFMNTEAFF; cdr3_nt: TGTGCCAGCAGCCAAGATCTCGGGGGGTTCATGAACACTGAAGCTTTCTTT
v_call: TRBV10-3; j_call: TRBJ1-1; clone_size: -; d_call: TRBD1; cdr3_aa: CAISESRQGERGGSGAEAFF; cdr3_nt: TGTGCCATCAGTGAGTCTCGCCAGGGGGAACGAGGCGGATCCGGCGCTGAAGCTTTCTTT
v_call: TRBV5-6; j_call: TRBJ2-7; clone_size: -; d_call: TRBD1; cdr3_aa: CASSLVTRDRQYEQYF; cdr3_nt: TGTGCCAGCAGCTTGGTCACCCGGGACAGGCAATACGAGCAGTACTTC
v_call: TRBV6-5; j_call: TRBJ1-2; clone_size: -; d_call: -; cdr3_aa: CASSSGGLDYGYTF; cdr3_nt: TGTGCCAGCAGTTCCGGGGGGCTAGACTATGGCTACACCTTC
v_call: TRBV24-1; j_call: TRBJ1-2; clone_size: -; d_call: TRBD1; cdr3_aa: CATSGRTGGYGYTF; cdr3_nt: TGTGCCACCAGTGGGCGGACAGGGGGATATGGCTACACCTTC
v_call: TRBV4-3; j_call: TRBJ2-2; clone_size: -; d_call: TRBD2; cdr3_aa: CASSQVGSGETGELFF; cdr3_nt: TGCGCCAGCAGCCAAGTAGGTAGCGGGGAAACCGGGGAGCTGTTTTTT
v_call: TRBV5-1; j_call: TRBJ1-1; clone_size: -; d_call: TRBD1; cdr3_aa: CASRGGTGGFDTEAFF; cdr3_nt: TGCGCCAGCAGGGGAGGGACAGGGGGCTTCGACACTGAAGCTTTCTTT
v_call: TRBV7-2; j_call: TRBJ1-2; clone_size: -; d_call: TRBD1; cdr3_aa: CASSLGTGDNYGYTF; cdr3_nt: TGTGCCAGCAGCCTCGGGACAGGGGATAACTATGGCTACACCTTC
v_call: TRBV5-1; j_call: TRBJ2-3; clone_size: -; d_call: TRBD1; cdr3_aa: CASSPQGQGRGDTQYF; cdr3_nt: TGCGCCAGCAGCCCCCAGGGACAGGGCAGGGGAGATACGCAGTATTTT
v_call: TRBV18; j_call: TRBJ1-2; clone_size: -; d_call: -; cdr3_aa: CASSPIQGDGYTF; cdr3_nt: TGTGCCAGCTCACCGATTCAGGGCGATGGCTACACCTTC
v_call: TRBV19; j_call: TRBJ1-1; clone_size: once; d_call: -; cdr3_aa: CASSMGGVNTEAFF; cdr3_nt: TGTGCCAGTAGTATGGGGGGGGTGAACACTGAAGCTTTCTTT
v_call: TRBV19; j_call: TRBJ2-5; clone_size: few; d_call: TRBD1; cdr3_aa: CATSDRVGETQYF; cdr3_nt: TGTGCCACCAGCGACAGGGTGGGCGAGACCCAGTACTTC
v_call: TRBV15; j_call: TRBJ2-1; clone_size: -; d_call: -; cdr3_aa: CATSRVRGPYNEQFF; cdr3_nt: TGTGCCACCAGCAGAGTGCGGGGGCCCTACAATGAGCAGTTCTTC
v_call: TRBV5-4; j_call: TRBJ2-2; clone_size: -; d_call: TRBD2; cdr3_aa: CASSSLAGGPGELFF; cdr3_nt: TGTGCCAGCAGCTCGCTAGCGGGGGGGCCCGGGGAGCTGTTTTTT
v_call: TRBV19; j_call: TRBJ1-3; clone_size: once; d_call: TRBD1; cdr3_aa: CASSQDRVGNTIYF; cdr3_nt: TGTGCCAGTAGCCAAGACAGGGTTGGAAACACCATATATTTT
v_call: TRBV7-9; j_call: TRBJ2-7; clone_size: -; d_call: -; cdr3_aa: CASSAGSTTEQYF; cdr3_nt: TGTGCCAGCAGCGCGGGATCTACCACCGAGCAGTACTTC
v_call: TRBV6-1; j_call: TRBJ1-2; clone_size: once; d_call: -; cdr3_aa: CASSEYGPLTYGYTF; cdr3_nt: TGTGCCAGCAGTGAATATGGTCCGCTAACCTATGGCTACACCTTC
v_call: TRBV7-9; j_call: TRBJ1-3; clone_size: -; d_call: -; cdr3_aa: CASSLRKNTKSQTGF; cdr3_nt: TGTGCCAGCAGCTTACGGAAAAACACTAAGAGCCAAACCGGTTTT
v_call: TRBV18; j_call: TRBJ2-7; clone_size: -; d_call: -; cdr3_aa: CASSPPSRSSYEQYF; cdr3_nt: TGTGCCAGCTCACCACCGAGTCGGAGCTCCTACGAGCAGTACTTC
v_call: TRBV6-5; j_call: TRBJ2-7; clone_size: -; d_call: TRBD1; cdr3_aa: CASSYKPGTGGHEQYF; cdr3_nt: TGTGCCAGCAGTTACAAACCCGGGACAGGGGGCCACGAGCAGTACTTC
v_call: TRBV2; j_call: TRBJ1-2; clone_size: -; d_call: TRBD1; cdr3_aa: CASKGRWDSFYGYTF; cdr3_nt: TGTGCCAGCAAAGGAAGATGGGACAGCTTCTATGGCTACACCTTC
v_call: TRBV3-1/TRBV3-2; j_call: TRBJ1-6; clone_size: -; d_call: -; cdr3_aa: CASRDSQNYSPLHF; cdr3_nt: TGTGCCAGCAGAGATAGCCAGAACTATTCACCCCTCCACTTT
v_call: TRBV21-1; j_call: TRBJ1-2; clone_size: -; d_call: -; cdr3_aa: CAALGYTF; cdr3_nt: TGTGCGGCATTAGGCTACACCTTC
v_call: TRBV3-1/TRBV3-2; j_call: TRBJ1-1; clone_size: -; d_call: -; cdr3_aa: CASSQDRGTEAFF; cdr3_nt: TGTGCCAGCAGCCAAGACAGGGGCACTGAAGCTTTCTTT
v_call: TRBV5-4; j_call: TRBJ1-1; clone_size: -; d_call: -; cdr3_aa: CASSTETGNTEAFF; cdr3_nt: TGTGCCAGCAGCACAGAGACAGGGAACACTGAAGCTTTCTTT
v_call: TRBV9; j_call: TRBJ2-3; clone_size: -; d_call: -; cdr3_aa: CASSVAQFPTDTQYF; cdr3_nt: TGTGCCAGCAGCGTAGCCCAGTTCCCCACAGATACGCAGTATTTT
v_call: TRBV23-1; j_call: TRBJ1-5; clone_size: -; d_call: -; cdr3_aa: CASSQSDWAQPQHF; cdr3_nt: TGCGCCAGCAGTCAATCGGACTGGGCCCAGCCCCAGCATTTT
v_call: TRBV10-3; j_call: TRBJ1-1; clone_size: -; d_call: -; cdr3_aa: CATQEPNTEAFF; cdr3_nt: TGTGCCACACAGGAACCTAACACTGAAGCTTTCTTT